This TCR beta chain derives from a study of blood T cell repertoires in COVID-19. From germline, CDR1 is SGHNT and CDR2 YYREEE (reference sequence). This CDR3 contains 15 residues. V lost 3 bases to trimming and J lost 3 bases; unmatched junction nucleotides: 6. Repertoires were generated with immunoSEQ multiplex PCR, while TCRdb's copy carries only in-frame clones and drops some. The data contain 250,000 to 400,000 clones, roughly 88% of them singletons. V gene TRBV5-4 combines with J gene TRBJ2-7; 10 bases map to TRBD1. This sequence originates from a young woman with COVID-19, enrolled during active disease. The sequencing sample was made of peripheral blood. The CDR3 DNA reads TGTGCCAGCAGCTCGCCGGGACAGGGGATCTACGAGCAGTACTTC. It codes for CASSSPGQGIYEQYF.